The 14 T cell receptor beta chains reported below all come from one sample, sequenced in a study of blood T cell repertoires in COVID-19. TCRdb's table, derived via immunoSEQ multiplex PCR, lists solely in-frame clones and lacks some. The sample has tens of thousands of clones, about 85% seen once; the top ten hold roughly 13%. The specimen sequenced was peripheral blood. These receptors originate from a woman aged 70-85 years in a cohort sampled during active COVID-19.

The chain is built from TRBV3-1 (or the pseudogene TRBV3-2) and TRBJ1-3; no clear D. This CDR3 region has 17 residues. Germline CDR1 reads LGHDT; CDR2 reads YNNKEL (reference sequence). V lost 1 base, J lost 0 bases, and 13 bases lay in between. In DNA, the CDR3 is TGTGCCAGCAGCCAAGGAGGTCAGTTGATCTCTGGAAACACCATATATTTT. Its translation: CASSQGGQLISGNTIYF.

The gene calls are TRBV18 and TRBJ2-1; 10 positions agree with TRBD2. The CDR3 sequence is 17 residues long. Trimming at V came to 2 bases and at J to 10 bases, leaving 14 bases not matched to a gene. Germline-derived CDR1 and CDR2 are KGHSH and LQKENI. CDR3 nucleotides: TGTGCCAGCTCACCAACCCCCGGGGCTAGCGGGAGCGACGAGCAGTTCTTC. Translation: CASSPTPGASGSDEQFF.

The V and J genes are TRBV6-1 and TRBJ1-4; D unresolved. V lost 1 base and J 13 bases, leaving 13 bases between the germline ends. The germline gives CDR1 MNHNS, CDR2 SASEGT. The CDR3 has 13 amino acids. The CDR3 reads CASSEGGEIRLFF. The CDR3 nucleotides are TGTGCCAGCAGTGAAGGGGGAGAAATAAGACTGTTTTTT.

DNA of the CDR3: TGTGCCAGCAGCCGCGGGACTAGAGGGGGGAGGGAGCAGTACTTC. Translating gives CASSRGTRGGREQYF. This chain uses TRBV28 with TRBJ2-7, with 8 bases identical to TRBD2. The CDR3 is made up of 15 amino acids. Germline CDR1 MDHEN, CDR2 SYDVKM. The junction had 14 bases not matched to a gene; V was cut back by 6 bases and J by 7 bases.

The chain recombines TRBV3-1 (or the pseudogene TRBV3-2) with TRBJ2-1; 7 bases are shared with TRBD2. Germline lookup yields CDR1 LGHDT and CDR2 YNNKEL (reference sequence). Unmatched junction bases numbered 8, after V lost 3 bases and J lost 3 bases. CDR3 size: 16 residues. DNA for the CDR3: TGTGCCAGCAGCCACCCGGGACTACGTAACTACAATGAGCAGTTCTTC. Its protein is CASSHPGLRNYNEQFF.

The J gene is TRBJ2-7, the V gene TRBV10-3; TRBD2 matches at 13 bases. Germline CDR1 reads ENHRY; CDR2 reads SYGVKD. This CDR3 contains 14 residues. V shed 6 bases, J shed 6 bases, and the junction held 5 bases outside the gene matches. CDR3 region: CAISPLAGGSEQYF. CDR3 nucleotides: TGTGCCATCAGCCCACTAGCGGGAGGGAGCGAGCAGTACTTC.

The gene calls are TRBV5-4 and TRBJ1-2; 8 bases line up with TRBD1. Germline V CDR1 and CDR2: SGHNT, YYREEE (reference sequence). Trimming at V came to 4 bases and at J to 7 bases, leaving 0 bases not matched to a gene. This CDR3 has 11 amino acids. The DNA of the CDR3 is TGTGCCAGCAGCGACAGGGGTGGCTACACCTTC. This encodes CASSDRGGYTF.

The chain combines TRBV7-9 with TRBJ1-6; 7 positions agree with TRBD1. This CDR3 has 14 amino acids. Germline V gene lookup returns CDR1 SEHNR and CDR2 FQNEAQ (reference sequence). Losses at the gene ends were 5 bases for V and 8 bases for J; bases not matched to a gene: 6. The CDR3 is CASSLGQAHSPLHF. The CDR3 bases are TGTGCCAGCAGCCTCGGACAGGCACATTCACCCCTCCACTTT.

V usage is TRBV2 and J usage is TRBJ2-5, with D tentatively TRBD2 (6 bases). V lost 7 bases and J lost 7, with 16 bases in between. Germline-derived CDR1 and CDR2 are SNHLY and FYNNEI. The CDR3 sequence is 13 residues long. CDR3 coding DNA: TGTGCCAGCACCCGAATAGTGGGGGGGACCCAGTACTTC. Residues: CASTRIVGGTQYF.

This sequence joins TRBV18 and TRBJ2-7; 9 nucleotides agree with TRBD1. Germline V gives CDR1 KGHSH, CDR2 LQKENI. This CDR3 comprises 14 residues. Trimming took 2 bases from V and 6 from J; bases not matched to a gene: 5. DNA for the CDR3: TGTGCCAGCTCACCAACTACAGGGGGCGCCGAGCAGTACTTC. Translated: CASSPTTGGAEQYF.

V usage is TRBV27 and J usage is TRBJ2-3; TRBD2 aligns across 14 bases. CDR3 length equals 18 residues. The germline V gene has CDR1 MNHEY and CDR2 SMNVEV (reference sequence). J was trimmed by 3 bases and V by 6 bases; bases with no gene match: 11. The CDR3 DNA follows: TGTGCCAGCAGCCGAGGGACTAGCGGGAGTTATAGGACAGATACGCAGTATTTT. Translating it yields CASSRGTSGSYRTDTQYF.

This clone was picked up a small number of times. The chain is built from TRBV27 and TRBJ1-4; 8 bases fit TRBD1. Germline V gene sequence: CDR1 MNHEY, CDR2 SMNVEV (reference sequence). This CDR3 is built from 18 residues. J gave up 7 bases and V 8 bases, and 21 bases lay outside the gene matches. The CDR3 DNA is TGTGCCAGCGCCTCCCAGGGGGCAGGGGCCTCCTGGGGTGAAAAACTGTTTTTT. The encoded protein is CASASQGAGASWGEKLFF.

CDR3 DNA: TGTGCCAGCAGCGGACAGGGACCACTGGGGGGCTACACCTTC. This gives the protein CASSGQGPLGGYTF. The J gene is TRBJ1-2, the V gene TRBV6-5; TRBD1 agrees at 8 bases. The CDR3 consists of 14 residues. The junction had 11 bases not matched to a gene; V was cut back by 6 bases and J by 8 bases. Germline CDR1 MNHEY, CDR2 SVGAGI.

The rearrangement uses TRBV5-5 and TRBJ2-7; weak D call: TRBD2 (7 bases). The CDR3 is made up of 15 amino acids. Germline V lookup: CDR1 SGHKS, CDR2 YYEKEE (reference sequence). Trimming removed 6 bases at V and 3 bases at J, with 19 bases between. DNA of the CDR3: TGTGCCAGCACCCAAAGGGGGGGCCAGGGCTACGAGCAGTACTTC. Residues: CASTQRGGQGYEQYF.